The next 28 T cell receptor beta chains were all read from a single sample in a study of cytomegalovirus exposure and HLA in healthy donors (TCRdb year 2017). Libraries were prepared through the immunoSEQ multiplex PCR assay. For the multiplex PCR, a mixture combining 60 forward primers for TCR Vbeta segments and 13 reverse primers for TCR Jbeta segments was used. The table comes from immuneACCESS by way of TCRdb, which keeps in-frame sequences with V and J called. Part of the clones is missing from these tables; in studies checked, under half for an unresolved V gene and the rest for unknown reasons. This sample holds some 190,000 clones; approximately 80% were observed only once. Roughly 13% of the sample is in the top ten clones. Sequencing was performed on PBMCs. These TCRs come from a woman in her twenties or thirties in good health and CMV-seropositive.

This clone appeared a single time. V and J are TRBV9 and TRBJ2-1; 13 bases match TRBD2. The CDR3 is 15 amino acids. Germline V gene lookup returns CDR1 SGDLS and CDR2 YYNGEE. Trimming took 0 bases from V and 10 from J; bases not matched to a gene: 4. The CDR3 protein is CASSVGTSGGEEQFF. In nucleotides, the CDR3 is TGTGCCAGCAGCGTAGGGACTAGCGGGGGAGAGGAGCAGTTCTTC.

This clone has only one observation. This rearrangement joins TRBV29-1 to TRBJ1-4; 8 positions agree with TRBD1. In germline, CDR1 is SQVTM, CDR2 ANQGSEA. CDR3 length equals 13 residues. J gave up 5 bases and V 7 bases, and 6 bases lay outside the gene matches. DNA of the CDR3: TGCAGCGCTAGGGACAGGCACAATGAAAAACTGTTTTTT. Translation: CSARDRHNEKLFF.

The chain has TRBV19 and TRBJ1-1, with D tentatively TRBD1 (6 bases). Germline V gene lookup returns CDR1 LNHDA and CDR2 SQIVND (reference sequence). V was trimmed by 4 bases and J by 1 base, leaving 10 bases between them. The CDR3 runs 14 residues. The DNA of the CDR3 is TGTGCCAGTAGTAAAACCAGGGGGAACACTGAAGCTTTCTTT. Translating gives CASSKTRGNTEAFF. The variable domain in full, with the rest retrieved from reference TRBV19 and TRBJ1-1, is DGGITQSPKYLFRKEGQNVTLSCEQNLNHDAMYWYRQDPGQGLRLIYYSQIVNDFQKGDIAEGYSVSREKKESFPLTVTSAQKNPTAFYLCASSKTRGNTEAFFGQGTRLTVV.

This rearrangement joins TRBV28 to TRBJ1-2; possibly TRBD1 for D (6 bases). CDR1 is MDHEN, CDR2 SYDVKM, per germline. V shed 2 bases and J shed 5 bases, with 12 bases lying between them. The CDR3 has 14 residues. In DNA, the CDR3 is TGTGCCAGCAGTTTAAGACAGGCTCGTTATGGCTACACCTTC. It codes for CASSLRQARYGYTF.

V is TRBV7-8 and J is TRBJ2-3; 10 bases map to TRBD2. V lost 5 bases, J lost 6 bases, and 11 bases stayed unmatched. The CDR3 runs to 16 residues. Per the germline V gene, CDR1 is SGHVS and CDR2 is FQNEAQ. This CDR3 reads CASSRRPSGGADTQYF. Here the CDR3 DNA reads TGTGCCAGCAGCCGCCGCCCCAGCGGGGGGGCGGATACGCAGTATTTT.

The V gene is TRBV12-5, the J gene TRBJ1-3; possible D gene TRBD1, 6 bases. V was clipped by 6 bases and J by 0 bases, with 15 bases between them. Germline V gene sequence: CDR1 LGHNT, CDR2 FRNRAP. This CDR3 spans 16 amino acids. DNA for the CDR3: TGTGCTAGTGGATCCGGGACATCTAACTCTGGAAACACCATATATTTT. Amino acid sequence: CASGSGTSNSGNTIYF. Full variable domain (rest looked up from reference TRBV12-5 and TRBJ1-3): DARVTQTPRHKVTEMGQEVTMRCQPILGHNTVFWYRQTMMQGLELLAYFRNRAPLDDSGMPKDRFSAEMPDATLATLKIQPSEPRDSAVYFCASGSGTSNSGNTIYFGEGSWLTVV.

The V and J genes are TRBV12-5 and TRBJ1-5, with 8 bases matching TRBD1. The CDR3 runs to 16 residues. The germline V gene encodes CDR1 LGHNT and CDR2 FRNRAP. V trimming: 1 base; J trimming: 3 bases; junction bases outside the gene matches: 5. The CDR3 DNA follows: TGTGCTAGTGGTTTGGGGGACAGGCGGATCAATCAGCCCCAGCATTTT. This gives the protein CASGLGDRRINQPQHF.

The rearrangement joins TRBV28 to TRBJ1-1; maybe TRBD1 (6 bases). Trimming took 3 bases from V and 3 from J, leaving 11 bases between them. Germline V gene lookup returns CDR1 MDHEN and CDR2 SYDVKM. The CDR3 is 14 amino acids. CDR3 sequence: CASSLGGPHTEAFF. CDR3 DNA: TGTGCCAGCAGTTTGGGGGGGCCGCACACTGAAGCTTTCTTT. Looking up the rest from reference TRBV28 and TRBJ1-1 gives the full variable domain: DVKVTQSSRYLVKRTGEKVFLECVQDMDHENMFWYRQDPGLGLRLIYFSYDVKMKEKGDIPEGYSVSREKKERFSLILESASTNQTSMYLCASSLGGPHTEAFFGQGTRLTVV.

The genes are TRBV5-1 and TRBJ2-7; the D gene is possibly TRBD1 (7 bases). The V and J ends lost 0 bases and 1 base respectively, with 14 bases between them. CDR1 and CDR2 from the germline V gene are SGHRS and YFSETQ. The CDR3 is made up of 16 amino acids. The DNA of the CDR3 is TGCGCCAGCAGCTTGGTCGCAGGGGGGTCTTCCTACGAGCAGTACTTC. This translates into CASSLVAGGSSYEQYF.

The chain links TRBV18 to TRBJ1-6; tentatively, D is TRBD1 (5 bases). The length of the CDR3 is 14 residues. V shed 2 bases and J shed 8 bases, with 10 bases lying between them. Germline assignment: CDR1 KGHSH and CDR2 LQKENI. The CDR3 DNA is TGTGCCAGCTCACCAGGAGGGGCCGATTCACCCCTCCACTTT. Translated, it gives CASSPGGADSPLHF.

J is TRBJ2-7 and V is TRBV11-3; the D gene is possibly TRBD1 (6 bases). The CDR3 loop spans 15 amino acids. V shed 4 bases and J shed 6 bases, with 19 bases lying between them. Germline V gives CDR1 SGHNT, CDR2 YENEEA. For the CDR3, the DNA is TGTGCCAGCAGCTCTCCACAGGGAGCTGCATCCGAGCAGTACTTC. Translated, it gives CASSSPQGAASEQYF.

The chain recombines TRBV6-6 with TRBJ2-2, with TRBD1 as a possible D gene (6 bases). V lost 2 bases and J 6 bases, leaving 10 bases between the germline ends. Germline V lookup: CDR1 MNHNY, CDR2 SVGAGI (reference sequence). This CDR3 is 14 amino acids long. The chain's CDR3 is CASSYKKGAGELFF. In DNA form, the CDR3 reads TGTGCCAGCAGTTACAAGAAGGGGGCCGGGGAGCTGTTTTTT.

This sequence joins TRBV28 and TRBJ2-3, with D hard to call. Trimming took 5 bases from V and 0 from J, leaving 12 bases between them. CDR1 and CDR2 (germline): MDHEN, SYDVKM. The CDR3 totals 15 residues. The CDR3 DNA reads TGTGCCAGCAGTCCCCCGTTGAGGAGCACAGATACGCAGTATTTT. Translated, it gives CASSPPLRSTDTQYF.

This chain uses TRBV4-1 with TRBJ2-5; D ambiguous. V was cut by 2 bases and J by 2 bases, with 15 bases left in between. This CDR3 has 16 amino acids. Germline V gene lookup returns CDR1 MGHRA and CDR2 YSYEKL. The CDR3 DNA follows: TGCGCCAGCAGCCAATATATTGGAGAAATACAAGAGACCCAGTACTTC. It codes for CASSQYIGEIQETQYF.

This sequence joins TRBV11-1 and TRBJ2-5; 8 nucleotides agree with TRBD2. The germline gives CDR1 SGHAT, CDR2 FQDESV (reference sequence). This CDR3 spans 16 amino acids. Trimming cost V 6 bases and J 4 bases; bases outside gene matches: 13. As DNA, the CDR3 is TGTGCCAGCAGTCATCGGACTAGCCGAGTGGGAGAGACCCAGTACTTC. Amino acids: CASSHRTSRVGETQYF.

This chain links TRBV11-2 with TRBJ2-7; 8 bases line up with TRBD1. From germline, CDR1 is SGHAT and CDR2 FQNNGV. With 5 bases clipped from V and 2 bases from J, the junction kept 5 bases outside the gene matches. This CDR3 has 14 amino acids. The CDR3 region is CASSRTGIPYEQYF. Here the CDR3 DNA reads TGTGCCAGCAGCCGGACAGGGATCCCCTACGAGCAGTACTTC.

CDR3 loop: CAWRPSGSLHF. CDR3 nucleotides: TGTGCCTGGAGGCCCTCGGGGTCCCTCCACTTT. V and J are TRBV30 and TRBJ1-6, with unresolved D. CDR3 length: 11 residues. V was trimmed by 3 bases and J by 14 bases, leaving 11 bases between them. Germline V gene lookup returns CDR1 GTSNPN and CDR2 SVGIG (reference sequence).

As regards this clone: An end of the junction does not agree with germline; a read error may underlie this. The chain employs TRBV5-4 and TRBJ2-1, with 9 bases fitting TRBD2. Germline lookup yields CDR1 SGHNT and CDR2 YYREEE (reference sequence). The CDR3 has 14 amino acids. The CDR3 bases are TGTGCCAGCAGCTTGCAGCGGGGGGAAATAATAGATATCTTC. Translation gives CASSLQRGEIIDIF.

This clone was counted only a few times. The chain recombines TRBV5-1 with TRBJ2-1, with 15 nucleotides matching TRBD2. Trimming removed 3 bases from V and 7 bases from J; junction bases left unmatched: 8. Germline CDR1 and CDR2: SGHRS and YFSETQ. The length of the CDR3 is 17 residues. CDR3 sequence: CASSSGLAGGRGNEQFF. The CDR3 DNA sequence: TGCGCCAGCAGCTCCGGACTAGCGGGGGGGCGAGGGAATGAGCAGTTCTTC.

The CDR3 spells CASSPNREAYTQYF. As DNA, the CDR3 is TGTGCCAGCAGTCCTAACCGGGAGGCGTATACGCAGTATTTT. V and J are TRBV6-5 and TRBJ2-3; 7 bases are a match to TRBD2. Germline CDR1 and CDR2: MNHEY and SVGAGI. The CDR3 has 14 residues. V was clipped by 5 bases and J by 7 bases; unmatched bases: 9.

The gene calls are TRBV4-1 and TRBJ2-7, with D possibly matching TRBD1 (6 bases). The CDR3 loop spans 16 amino acids. CDR1 and CDR2 from the germline V gene are MGHRA and YSYEKL. Between the trimmed V and J ends, which lost 6 bases and 1 base, there was a span of 19 bases. The CDR3, as DNA: TGCGCCAGCAGTCCAAGATTAATGGACAGATCCTACGAGCAGTACTTC. Encoded protein: CASSPRLMDRSYEQYF.

This chain connects TRBV2 to TRBJ2-1; possible D gene TRBD2, 6 bases. Trimming removed 10 bases at V and 0 bases at J, with 16 bases between. There are 15 residues in the CDR3. From germline, CDR1 is SNHLY and CDR2 FYNNEI. The CDR3 coding sequence is TGTGCCACCTACGAACTAGCAACCTCCTACAATGAGCAGTTCTTC. Translation gives CATYELATSYNEQFF. Combining the CDR3 with reference TRBV2 and TRBJ2-1 gives the whole variable domain EPEVTQTPSHQVTQMGQEVILRCVPISNHLYFYWYRQILGQKVEFLVSFYNNEISEKSEIFDDQFSVERPDGSNFTLKIRSTKLEDSAMYFCATYELATSYNEQFFGPGTRLTVL.

The chain employs TRBV4-2 and TRBJ2-1; D is ambiguous. Looked up from germline, CDR1 is LGHNA and CDR2 is YNFKEQ. Between the trimmed V and J ends, which lost 0 bases and 1 base, there was a span of 10 bases. This CDR3 is 16 amino acids long. In nucleotides, the CDR3 is TGTGCCAGCAGCCAAGATGCGCTCGCTTCCTACAATGAGCAGTTCTTC. This encodes CASSQDALASYNEQFF.

The V and J genes are TRBV30 and TRBJ1-6; 8 bases line up with TRBD1. Germline V gene lookup returns CDR1 GTSNPN and CDR2 SVGIG (reference sequence). The J segment lost 2 bases and the V segment lost 2 bases, leaving 5 bases of the junction unmatched. The CDR3 spans 16 residues. The DNA of the CDR3 is TGTGCCTGGAGTCGGACAGGGACAGCCTATAATTCACCCCTCCACTTT. Its protein is CAWSRTGTAYNSPLHF.

The chain joins TRBV7-9 to TRBJ1-1; D may be TRBD1 (5 bases). This CDR3 spans 12 amino acids. Per the germline V gene, CDR1 is SEHNR and CDR2 is FQNEAQ (reference sequence). The V end was cut by 10 bases, the J end by 1 base, with 10 bases between. The CDR3, as DNA: TGTGCCACCCAACAGGAGAACACTGAAGCTTTCTTT. This sequence encodes CATQQENTEAFF.

The rearrangement joins TRBV7-9 to TRBJ1-1; D gene unclear. The V end was cut by 2 bases, the J end by 5 bases, with 12 bases between. This CDR3 region has 14 residues. Per the germline V gene, CDR1 is SEHNR and CDR2 is FQNEAQ (reference sequence). CDR3 sequence reads: CASSLWAERTEAFF. The CDR3 DNA is TGTGCCAGCAGCTTATGGGCAGAAAGGACTGAAGCTTTCTTT.

The V call is TRBV27, the J call TRBJ2-7; TRBD2 matches at 8 bases. The length of the CDR3 is 15 residues. V was clipped by 5 bases and J by 2 bases; unmatched bases: 8. Germline CDR1 and CDR2: MNHEY and SMNVEV (reference sequence). In DNA form, the CDR3 reads TGTGCCAGCAGTGGGGGGGCGACTAGCGCCTACGAGCAGTACTTC. This gives the protein CASSGGATSAYEQYF.

The V gene is TRBV6-6, the J gene TRBJ1-2; D gene ambiguous. This CDR3 contains 13 residues. Looked up from germline, CDR1 is MNHNY and CDR2 is SVGAGI (reference sequence). V lost 0 bases, J lost 5 bases, and 7 bases lay in between. The CDR3 DNA sequence: TGTGCCAGCAGTTACTCGGGCAGTTATGGCTACACCTTC. This sequence encodes CASSYSGSYGYTF.